Each of the 13 T cell receptor beta chains below was sequenced from the same sample in a study of cytomegalovirus exposure and HLA in healthy donors. A multiplex PCR was run with 60 Vbeta primers and 13 Jbeta primers. Sequencing was performed with immunoSEQ multiplex PCR; in TCRdb, only in-frame clones are kept and a portion is missing. The table lists 100,000 to 140,000 clones, about 81% of them singletons, with roughly 2.6% in the top ten. The source material was PBMCs. These receptors all stem from a man aged 25-45 years in good health and CMV-seropositive.

Regarding this clone: An end of the junction does not agree with germline; a read error may underlie this. The genes are TRBV6-4 and TRBJ2-6, with D tentatively TRBD1 (5 bases). Germline loops: CDR1 MRHNA, CDR2 SNTAGT. The CDR3 loop spans 14 amino acids. The CDR3 here is CASSDTSGANGLTF. The CDR3 region has the DNA TGTGCCAGCAGTGACACCTCTGGGGCCAACGGCCTGACTTTC.

The CDR3 protein is CASSLVPLSTDTQYF. CDR3 bases: TGTGCCAGCAGCTTAGTCCCCTTAAGCACAGATACGCAGTATTTT. The V gene is TRBV13, the J gene TRBJ2-3; D ambiguous. V lost 1 base to trimming and J lost 0 bases, with 8 bases between them. The CDR3 is 15 amino acids. Germline values: CDR1 PRHDT, CDR2 FYEKMQ (reference sequence). The variable domain in full, with the rest retrieved from reference TRBV13 and TRBJ2-3, is AAGVIQSPRHLIKEKRETATLKCYPIPRHDTVYWYQQGPGQDPQFLISFYEKMQSDKGSIPDRFSAQQFSDYHSELNMSSLELGDSALYFCASSLVPLSTDTQYFGPGTRLTVL.

The chain links TRBV30 to TRBJ1-2; possibly TRBD1 for D (6 bases). V was pared by 4 bases and J by 6 bases, with 15 bases between. In germline, CDR1 is GTSNPN, CDR2 SVGIG (reference sequence). CDR3 size: 13 residues. The CDR3 DNA reads as TGTGCCTGGACCCGGACAGCCTTTCATGGCTACACCTTC. Translation: CAWTRTAFHGYTF. The full variable domain, with the rest looked up from reference TRBV30 and TRBJ1-2, is SQTIHQWPATLVQPVGSPLSLECTVEGTSNPNLYWYRQAAGRGLQLLFYSVGIGQISSEVPQNLSASRPQDRQFILSSKKLLLSDSGFYLCAWTRTAFHGYTFGSGTRLTVV.

The rearrangement uses TRBV6-1 and TRBJ1-5; possibly TRBD1 for D (5 bases). Germline V gene sequence: CDR1 MNHNS, CDR2 SASEGT. This CDR3 contains 17 residues. The V and J ends lost 3 bases and 0 bases respectively, with 15 bases between them. DNA for the CDR3: TGTGCCAGCAGTGAGACAGCTGGAGCCTATAGCAATCAGCCCCAGCATTTT. It specifies CASSETAGAYSNQPQHF.

The chain joins TRBV7-8 to TRBJ1-5; 7 nucleotides match TRBD1. The CDR3 runs to 17 residues. Germline CDR1 SGHVS, CDR2 FQNEAQ. V shed 5 bases and J 3 bases; nucleotides not matched to a gene: 13. CDR3 DNA: TGTGCCAGCAGCCCCTATGGGACAGAAGCAATCAATCAGCCCCAGCATTTT. Its protein product is CASSPYGTEAINQPQHF.

The table lists this clone with a few counts. The chain couples TRBV7-9 to TRBJ2-7, with 9 bases aligning to TRBD1. The CDR3 runs 15 residues. V lost 4 bases to trimming and J lost 0 bases; unmatched junction nucleotides: 4. In germline, CDR1 is SEHNR, CDR2 FQNEAQ (reference sequence). The CDR3 bases are TGTGCCAGCAGCTCCGGACAGGGGACCTCCTACGAGCAGTACTTC. Protein sequence: CASSSGQGTSYEQYF.

In this sample, this clone turned up a few times. This chain links TRBV5-1 with TRBJ2-2; 7 bases map to TRBD2. Germline assignment: CDR1 SGHRS and CDR2 YFSETQ. The CDR3 runs 16 residues. J was trimmed by 4 bases and V by 0 bases; bases with no gene match: 6. The CDR3 DNA sequence: TGCGCCAGCAGCTTGGGCGGACTAGTCGGCACCGGGGAGCTGTTTTTT. This gives the protein CASSLGGLVGTGELFF.

V is TRBV9 and J is TRBJ2-1; perhaps TRBD1 as D (5 bases). In germline, CDR1 is SGDLS, CDR2 YYNGEE. The CDR3 is 16 amino acids. V was trimmed by 0 bases and J by 4 bases, leaving 14 bases between them. CDR3 in amino acids: CASSVDSGNPYNEQFF. The DNA for the CDR3 is TGTGCCAGCAGCGTAGACTCAGGGAACCCGTACAATGAGCAGTTCTTC.

The chain has TRBV5-4 and TRBJ1-1, with D possibly TRBD1 on 6 matching bases. V was pared by 0 bases and J by 0 bases, with 15 bases between. Germline V gene data show CDR1 as SGHNT and CDR2 as YYREEE (reference sequence). The CDR3 covers 17 residues. The CDR3 here is CASSLGTVEEVNTEAFF. CDR3 nucleotide sequence: TGTGCCAGCAGCTTGGGGACAGTAGAAGAAGTGAACACTGAAGCTTTCTTT.

As for this clone: Relative to the germline gene, one junction end is altered; a read error may explain this. V and J are TRBV7-9 and TRBJ1-2; D unclear. The germline V gene has CDR1 SEHNR and CDR2 FQNEAQ (reference sequence). The CDR3 has 15 amino acids. The CDR3 region is CSSSPAQWVVRGYTF. The CDR3 coding sequence is TGTTCCAGCAGCCCTGCTCAGTGGGTTGTGCGGGGCTACACCTTC.

V and J are TRBV18 and TRBJ2-3; D unclear. V shed 2 bases and J shed 0 bases, with 9 bases lying between them. CDR1 and CDR2 (germline): KGHSH, LQKENI. This CDR3 has 15 residues. CDR3 sequence: CASSPGGTSTDTQYF. In DNA, the CDR3 is TGTGCCAGCTCACCAGGCGGAACTAGCACAGATACGCAGTATTTT.

The V and J genes are TRBV25-1 and TRBJ1-4; D uncertain. The CDR3 loop spans 14 amino acids. Germline-derived CDR1 and CDR2 are MGHDK and SYGVNS. Between the trimmed V and J ends, which lost 6 bases and 6 bases, there was a span of 14 bases. In DNA form, the CDR3 reads TGTGCCAGCAGCGGGGTGCAGGTTCATGAAAAACTGTTTTTT. Its protein product is CASSGVQVHEKLFF.

A few counts support this clone. The J gene is TRBJ1-2, the V gene TRBV5-3; D remains unclear. TRBV5-3 is filed as an ORF, its function uncertain. This CDR3 comprises 15 residues. Trimming pared 0 bases from V and 8 bases from J, leaving 17 bases between. CDR3 coding DNA: TGTGCCAGAAGCTTGGACGAGGGTTCGGGGTGGGGCTACACCTTC. Residues: CARSLDEGSGWGYTF.